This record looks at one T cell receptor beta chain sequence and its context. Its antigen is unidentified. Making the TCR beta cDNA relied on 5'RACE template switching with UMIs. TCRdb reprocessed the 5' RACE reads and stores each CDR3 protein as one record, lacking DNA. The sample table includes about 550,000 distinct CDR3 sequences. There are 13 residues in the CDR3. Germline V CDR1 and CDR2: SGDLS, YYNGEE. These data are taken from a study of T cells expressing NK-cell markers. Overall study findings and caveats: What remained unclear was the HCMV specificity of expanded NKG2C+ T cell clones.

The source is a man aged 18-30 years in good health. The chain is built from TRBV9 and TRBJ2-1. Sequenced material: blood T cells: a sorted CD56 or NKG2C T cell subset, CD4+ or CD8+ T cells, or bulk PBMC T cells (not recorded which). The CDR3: CASSVGRGNEQFF.